This T cell receptor beta chain was sequenced for a study of T cell responses to AZD1222 COVID-19 vaccine. General study findings and limits: Unmutated variant regions are reportedly the target of nearly half of TCRs that are spike-specific. A mostly white British donor set with more females was recruited, and clonal diversity was possibly underestimated.

Worth noting for this clone: Its antigen remains unknown.

Repertoires were generated with immunoSEQ multiplex PCR, while TCRdb's copy carries only in-frame clones and drops some. The sample lists about 120,000 clones, around nine tenths occurring once. Trimming removed 0 bases from V and 0 bases from J, with 9 bases in between. There are 15 residues in the CDR3. CDR1 and CDR2 from the germline V gene are SGHRS and YFSETQ. Sequenced material: peripheral blood, taken on day 0 of AZD1222 vaccination. The TCR sequence derives from an adult in good health. The J gene is TRBJ1-1, the V gene TRBV5-1; unclear D gene. This CDR3 reads CASSLDRSMNTEAFF. The CDR3 nucleotides are TGCGCCAGCAGCTTGGACAGAAGTATGAACACTGAAGCTTTCTTT. Full variable domain (remainder filled in from reference TRBV5-1 and TRBJ1-1): KAGVTQTPRYLIKTRGQQVTLSCSPISGHRSVSWYQQTPGQGLQFLFEYFSETQRNKGNFPGRFSGRQFSNSRSEMNVSTLELGDSALYLCASSLDRSMNTEAFFGQGTRLTVV.